The T cell receptor (beta chain) described here comes from a study of OX40 agonist ivuxolimab in advanced cancers. Study results and caveats: Relative to CD4+ cells, CD8+ T cells on average had more expanded clones.

Only in-frame clones appear in the TCRdb table, and some are missing; sequencing was by immunoSEQ multiplex PCR. The top ten clones hold 67% of a sample with more than 13,000 clones, about 90% of them seen once. In the case of this clone: Its antigen is still unknown.

The CDR3 runs 16 residues. The germline V and J ends were trimmed by 2 bases and 2 bases, with 16 bases remaining between them. The V gene's germline CDR1 is MNHNS and CDR2 SASEGT. The clonotype originates from an adult with an advanced solid tumor such as melanoma, head and neck, liver or kidney cancer. Source: CD4+ or CD8+ T cells sorted from blood, taken in a trial of the OX40 agonist ivuxolimab. V is TRBV6-1 and J is TRBJ2-7; D ambiguous. This CDR3 reads CASSESRQTFTYEQYF. For the CDR3, the DNA is TGTGCCAGCAGTGAAAGTAGGCAGACTTTTACCTACGAGCAGTACTTC.